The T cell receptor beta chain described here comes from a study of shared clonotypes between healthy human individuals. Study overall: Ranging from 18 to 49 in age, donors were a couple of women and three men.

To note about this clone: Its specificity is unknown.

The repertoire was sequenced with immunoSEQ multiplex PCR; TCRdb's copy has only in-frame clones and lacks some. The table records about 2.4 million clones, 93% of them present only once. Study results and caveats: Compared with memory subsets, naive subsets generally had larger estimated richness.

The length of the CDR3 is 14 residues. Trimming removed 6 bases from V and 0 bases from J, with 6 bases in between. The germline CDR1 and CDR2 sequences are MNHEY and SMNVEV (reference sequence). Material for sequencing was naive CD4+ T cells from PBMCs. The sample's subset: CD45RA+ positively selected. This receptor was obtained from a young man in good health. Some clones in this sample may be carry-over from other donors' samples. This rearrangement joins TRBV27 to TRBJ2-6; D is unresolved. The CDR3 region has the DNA TGTGCCAGCAGACTTTACTCTGGGGCCAACGTCCTGACTTTC. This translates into CASRLYSGANVLTF.